This T cell receptor (beta chain) was recovered during a study of cytotoxic CD8 clonotypes in ibrutinib-treated CLL. PBMCs that had been cryopreserved were the source of roughly 2.2 micrograms of genomic DNA for TCR beta libraries. There are 16 residues in the CDR3. The germline V and J ends were trimmed by 0 bases and 8 bases, with 17 bases remaining between them. Germline values: CDR1 SGHNT, CDR2 YYREEE (reference sequence). TCRdb's table, derived via immunoSEQ multiplex PCR, lists solely in-frame clones and lacks some. The sample lists about 49,000 clones; roughly 50% were seen once. The clonotype comes from a human donor with chronic lymphocytic leukemia. The chain combines TRBV5-4 with TRBJ1-4, with a tentative D call TRBD1 (5 bases). Source: PBMCs, taken after 12 months of ibrutinib treatment. CDR3 nucleotides: TGTGCCAGCAGCTTGGATCCTGGCAGGGTGGTCGAAAAACTGTTTTTT. It is translated as CASSLDPGRVVEKLFF.